One and the same sample provided the 26 T cell receptor beta chains below, sequenced in a study of blood T cell repertoires in COVID-19. Some clones are missing from TCRdb's copy, which holds only in-frame ones; the method was immunoSEQ multiplex PCR. The sample holds a few hundred thousand clones; 80% to 90% are singletons and the top ten take around 4.1%. The specimen sequenced was PBMCs or T cells enriched from blood (not recorded which). These receptors were taken from a man between 25 and 39 years old with acute COVID-19.

V usage is TRBV3-1 (or the pseudogene TRBV3-2) and J usage is TRBJ1-3; unclear D gene. The CDR3 contains 15 residues. Germline lookup yields CDR1 LGHDT and CDR2 YNNKEL (reference sequence). V was trimmed by 2 bases and J by 0 bases, leaving 8 bases between them. CDR3: CASSQSLSSGNTIYF. CDR3 bases: TGTGCCAGCAGCCAATCTCTTAGCTCTGGAAACACCATATATTTT.

This chain connects TRBV5-6 to TRBJ1-4, with D maybe TRBD1 (5 bases). This CDR3 contains 17 residues. Germline V CDR1 and CDR2: SGHDT, YYEEEE. V was cut by 3 bases and J by 0 bases, with 15 bases left in between. CDR3 protein: CASSSRQGSATNEKLFF. CDR3 nucleotide sequence: TGTGCCAGCAGCTCCCGGCAGGGCAGTGCAACTAATGAAAAACTGTTTTTT.

The V call is TRBV6-5, the J call TRBJ2-1; tentatively, D is TRBD2 (6 bases). Germline CDR1 MNHEY, CDR2 SVGAGI. This CDR3 comprises 15 residues. The germline V and J ends were trimmed by 6 bases and 5 bases, with 17 bases remaining between them. The CDR3 region is CASRVDRAGNNEQFF. The DNA of the CDR3 is TGTGCCAGCAGAGTTGATCGAGCGGGTAACAATGAGCAGTTCTTC.

The chain joins TRBV12-3 or TRBV12-4 to TRBJ1-5, with a weak D call TRBD1 (5 bases). Trimming removed 3 bases at V and 4 bases at J, with 7 bases between. CDR3 length equals 13 residues. In nucleotides, the CDR3 is TGTGCCAGCAGTTTTTCAGGGAATCAGCCCCAGCATTTT. As protein: CASSFSGNQPQHF.

The sample holds a few counts of this clone. The chain recombines TRBV3-1 (or the pseudogene TRBV3-2) with TRBJ2-7; TRBD1 matches at 8 bases. The CDR3 has 14 residues. Germline trimming cut 4 bases from V and 6 bases from J; bases unmatched to any gene: 8. Germline V CDR1 and CDR2: LGHDT, YNNKEL (reference sequence). The CDR3 DNA follows: TGTGCCAGCAGCCTAAGGACAGGGCACGGCGAGCAGTACGTC. This translates into CASSLRTGHGEQYV.

CDR3 residues: CASSYAGLQRREQYV. The CDR3 nucleotides read TGTGCCAGCAGTTACGCTGGACTCCAGCGCAGGGAGCAGTACGTC. This chain joins TRBV6-6 and TRBJ2-7, with a tentative D call TRBD2 (5 bases). V was clipped by 2 bases and J by 7 bases, with 18 bases between them. Germline CDR1 is MNHNY and CDR2 is SVGAGI (reference sequence). The CDR3 sequence is 15 residues long.

V usage is TRBV24-1 and J usage is TRBJ2-3; the D gene is possibly TRBD2 (6 bases). The CDR3 has 18 residues. V lost 3 bases, J lost 3 bases, and 21 bases lay in between. The germline gives CDR1 KGHDR, CDR2 SFDVKD. The CDR3 bases are TGTGCCACCAGTGATGGAACCGGGACTGCGTTTCCAACAGATACGCAGTATTTT. This translates into CATSDGTGTAFPTDTQYF.

The chain combines TRBV4-3 with TRBJ2-1; 7 nucleotides agree with TRBD2. The ends lost 0 bases at V and 3 bases at J; junction bases unmatched: 5. CDR3 length: 16 amino acids. Germline lookup yields CDR1 LGHNA and CDR2 YSLEER. The DNA for the CDR3 is TGCGCCAGCAGCCAAGATGCCGCGGGAGTCTACAATGAGCAGTTCTTC. Its translation: CASSQDAAGVYNEQFF.

The gene calls are TRBV10-3 and TRBJ1-6, with 7 bases lining up with TRBD1. Trimming removed 8 bases from V and 7 bases from J; junction bases left unmatched: 8. The CDR3 extends over 14 amino acids. Germline V CDR1 and CDR2: ENHRY, SYGVKD. The CDR3 sequence is CAISRTGANSPLHF. The CDR3 nucleotides are TGTGCCATCTCCCGGACAGGAGCCAATTCACCCCTCCACTTT.

The CDR3 protein is CASSLVPGKAYGYTF. Written as DNA, the CDR3 is TGTGCCAGCAGCTTAGTTCCAGGGAAGGCCTATGGCTACACCTTC. The chain recombines TRBV7-2 with TRBJ1-2; D may be TRBD1 (5 bases). Trimming removed 1 base from V and 4 bases from J, with 13 bases in between. CDR3 size: 15 residues. Germline V lookup: CDR1 SGHTA, CDR2 FQGNSA.

The chain carries TRBV29-1 and TRBJ1-2; 9 bases align to TRBD1. Germline loops: CDR1 SQVTM, CDR2 ANQGSEA. V shed 0 bases, J shed 3 bases, and the junction held 11 bases outside the gene matches. CDR3 length equals 17 residues. CDR3: CSVEEDLGDRGDYGYTF. The CDR3 DNA reads TGCAGCGTTGAAGAGGACCTGGGCGACAGGGGGGACTATGGCTACACCTTC.

This sequence joins TRBV4-1 and TRBJ1-3; 10 nucleotides match TRBD1. CDR3 size: 16 residues. V was clipped by 4 bases and J by 4 bases; unmatched bases: 7. Germline CDR1 reads MGHRA; CDR2 reads YSYEKL. The CDR3: CASSPFDRGRGNTIYF. Written as DNA, the CDR3 is TGCGCCAGCAGCCCCTTCGACAGGGGGCGCGGAAACACCATATATTTT.

This clone was found a few times. The V call is TRBV11-2, the J call TRBJ2-1; TRBD2 aligns across 9 bases. V lost 5 bases and J lost 1; bases outside the gene matches: 6. Looked up from germline, CDR1 is SGHAT and CDR2 is FQNNGV. The CDR3 runs 16 residues. Here the CDR3 reads CASSLSGRGSYNEQFF. Here the CDR3 DNA reads TGTGCCAGCAGCCTTAGCGGGAGAGGGTCCTACAATGAGCAGTTCTTC.

This sequence joins TRBV7-2 and TRBJ1-3; D remains ambiguous. The CDR3 has 15 amino acids. Deletions cut 2 bases from V and 0 bases from J, with 8 bases between. The germline V gene has CDR1 SGHTA and CDR2 FQGNSA. CDR3: CASSLYPPSGNTIYF. The CDR3 coding sequence is TGTGCCAGCAGCTTATATCCCCCCTCTGGAAACACCATATATTTT.

The gene calls are TRBV19 and TRBJ2-1; TRBD2 aligns across 10 bases. In germline, CDR1 is LNHDA, CDR2 SQIVND (reference sequence). CDR3 size: 16 residues. The junction had 3 bases not matched to a gene; V was cut back by 4 bases and J by 0 bases. The CDR3 region has the DNA TGTGCCAGTAGTACCAGACTAGCGGGCTCCTACAATGAGCAGTTCTTC. As protein: CASSTRLAGSYNEQFF.

The chain carries TRBV12-5 and TRBJ2-1; D is unclear. There are 14 residues in the CDR3. Trimming stripped 2 bases from V and 6 bases from J, with 11 bases between. From germline, CDR1 is LGHNT and CDR2 FRNRAP. This CDR3 is CASGLTSYSNEQFF. The CDR3, as DNA: TGTGCTAGTGGTTTGACCAGTTACAGCAATGAGCAGTTCTTC.

This chain joins TRBV27 and TRBJ1-2; D gene unclear. CDR1 and CDR2 from the germline V gene are MNHEY and SMNVEV (reference sequence). V lost 7 bases, J lost 7 bases, and 16 bases lay in between. The CDR3 sequence is 13 residues long. The CDR3 loop reads CASTKNPVFGYTF. Written as DNA, the CDR3 is TGTGCCAGCACTAAAAACCCCGTATTTGGCTACACCTTC.

The chain employs TRBV27 and TRBJ1-5; no firm D call. The V gene lost 8 bases and the J gene lost 2 bases, with 10 bases spanning the gap. Germline assignment: CDR1 MNHEY and CDR2 SMNVEV (reference sequence). The CDR3 has 13 residues. The CDR3: CASVKLCNQPQHF. The CDR3 nucleotides are TGTGCCAGCGTCAAACTATGCAATCAGCCCCAGCATTTT.

This chain's CDR3 is CASRGDRGRTDTQYF. CDR3 DNA: TGTGCCAGCAGGGGGGACAGGGGGAGGACAGATACGCAGTATTTT. V gene TRBV5-4 combines with J gene TRBJ2-3; 11 positions match TRBD1. Germline assignment: CDR1 SGHNT and CDR2 YYREEE (reference sequence). This CDR3 contains 15 residues. V dropped 5 bases and J dropped 3; count of bases not matched to a gene: 5.

The chain joins TRBV19 to TRBJ1-1; 7 nucleotides agree with TRBD1. Per the germline V gene, CDR1 is LNHDA and CDR2 is SQIVND (reference sequence). The CDR3 contains 15 residues. V shed 1 base and J 0 bases; nucleotides not matched to a gene: 2. In nucleotides, the CDR3 is TGTGCCAGTAGTATAGGCGGGACAGTGAACACTGAAGCTTTCTTT. It encodes CASSIGGTVNTEAFF.

The chain carries TRBV6-5 and TRBJ2-5, with D perhaps TRBD2 (5 bases). Between the trimmed V and J ends, which lost 7 bases and 3 bases, there was a span of 18 bases. CDR3 size: 15 residues. The germline V gene has CDR1 MNHEY and CDR2 SVGAGI. As DNA, the CDR3 is TGTGCCAGCAAATTGGAGGACCGGACCGAAGAGACCCAGTACTTC. It codes for CASKLEDRTEETQYF.

This chain uses TRBV14 with TRBJ1-2; D uncertain. V lost 4 bases and J lost 7, with 16 bases in between. The germline V gene has CDR1 SGHDN and CDR2 FVKESK. CDR3 length equals 14 residues. CDR3 DNA sequence: TGTGCCAGCAGCCCCTTTATACTCGGGGTTGGCTACACCTTC. Residues: CASSPFILGVGYTF.

The genes are TRBV6-4 and TRBJ1-1, with unresolved D. The germline V and J ends were trimmed by 2 bases and 5 bases, with 12 bases remaining between them. Per germline, CDR1 MRHNA and CDR2 SNTAGT. This CDR3 comprises 14 residues. This CDR3 is CASSDHAGGTEAFF. CDR3 DNA: TGTGCCAGCAGTGACCATGCAGGAGGGACTGAAGCTTTCTTT.

The V gene is TRBV19, the J gene TRBJ1-2, with D tentatively TRBD1 (6 bases). Trimming took 5 bases from V and 8 from J, leaving 15 bases between them. The CDR3 contains 13 residues. Germline CDR1 LNHDA, CDR2 SQIVND (reference sequence). The DNA of the CDR3 is TGTGCCAGTAGTCCCGACAGGTTCCAGGGCTACACCTTC. Translation: CASSPDRFQGYTF.

The chain employs TRBV5-1 and TRBJ1-5; a possible D gene is TRBD1 (6 bases). Trimming took off 1 base at V and 0 bases at J, with 17 bases between the two ends. The CDR3 has 18 amino acids. Per the germline V gene, CDR1 is SGHRS and CDR2 is YFSETQ. CDR3 sequence (DNA): TGCGCCAGCAGCTTGAAAGCAAGGACAGAGAATAGCAATCAGCCCCAGCATTTT. Translated, it gives CASSLKARTENSNQPQHF.

V usage is TRBV4-3 and J usage is TRBJ2-2; no clear D gene. Deletions cut 2 bases from V and 4 bases from J, with 11 bases between. Per germline, CDR1 LGHNA and CDR2 YSLEER. This CDR3 region has 15 residues. CDR3 coding DNA: TGCGCCAGCAGCCAAAACAATCGTGGCACCGGGGAGCTGTTTTTT. Translation: CASSQNNRGTGELFF.